This note documents a single T cell receptor (beta chain) sequence. Its target is unknown. The PBMC were taken from buffy coats given by healthy donors. RNA was isolated from duplicate vials, each containing approximately 160,000 sorted CD8+ T cells, for every subset. The data originate from a study of human CD8 memory T cell subsets. Preparation of the TCR beta libraries relied on UMI-labeled 5' RACE. Reanalyzing the 5' RACE reads, TCRdb keeps one entry per CDR3 protein, without DNA. Here the sample table reports over 10,000 distinct CDR3 sequences. Overall study results and limits: The stem-like memory and precursor exhausted T cell populations displayed similarly high diversity, which was not the case for effector memory cells.

The clonotype originates from a human donor in good health. The sample consisted of CD8+ T cells from PBMCs.

CDR3 residues: CASGREGSADTQYF. V usage is TRBV7-9 and J usage is TRBJ2-3; the D call of TRBD2 rests on TCRdb alone, since no DNA is present to check it. This CDR3 has 14 amino acids. CDR1 is SEHNR, CDR2 FQNEAQ, per germline (reference sequence). The complete variable domain, with remaining parts taken from reference TRBV7-9 and TRBJ2-3, reads DTGVSQNPRHKITKRGQNVTFRCDPISEHNRLYWYRQTLGQGPEFLTYFQNEAQLEKSRLLSDRFSAERPKGSFSTLEIQRTEQGDSAMYLCASGREGSADTQYFGPGTRLTVL.